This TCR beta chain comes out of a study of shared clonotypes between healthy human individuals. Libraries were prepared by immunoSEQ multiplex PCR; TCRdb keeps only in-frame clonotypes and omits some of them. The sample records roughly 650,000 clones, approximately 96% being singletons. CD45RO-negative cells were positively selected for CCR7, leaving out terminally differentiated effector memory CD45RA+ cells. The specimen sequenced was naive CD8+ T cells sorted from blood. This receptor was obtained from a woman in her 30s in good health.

In nucleotides, the CDR3 is TGTGCCAGCAGTGGCCAGGCCGCTAACTATGGCTACACCTTC. Protein sequence: CASSGQAANYGYTF. V is TRBV7-8 and J is TRBJ1-2; D gene ambiguous. With 6 bases removed from V and 0 bases from J, the gap between germline ends came to 11 bases. The CDR3 is 14 amino acids. Germline lookup yields CDR1 SGHVS and CDR2 FQNEAQ.